This T cell receptor (beta chain) was recorded in a study of vaccination effects on CD4 cells after COVID-19. Study background: Pre-vaccine samples were drawn 16 days and one week before the first dose.

As for this clone: The antigen is undetermined.

The CDR3 sequence is 12 residues long. CDR1 is SGHRS, CDR2 YFSETQ, per germline. Trimming shortened V by 4 bases and J by 5 bases, and 10 bases separated the two germline ends. TCRdb's copy holds only in-frame clones and misses some; the assay was immunoSEQ multiplex PCR. The table records tens of thousands of clones, around two thirds of them present only once. Ahead of sequencing, the ViraFEST assay grew antigen-specific CD4+ T cells using viral peptide pools. A 10-day culture period preceded the isolation of CD4+ T cells. Infection dated between March and December 2020, before the Alpha, Beta and Delta variants reached the United States. The study, taken as a whole, reports: Among infection- and vaccine-induced clones, marked clonal contraction occurred late after vaccination.

This material consisted of CD4+ T cells from PBMCs cultured with a peptide pool, taken before COVID-19 vaccination. This TCR derives from a human donor who had a prior SARS-CoV-2 infection. This sequence joins TRBV5-1 and TRBJ2-7; possible D gene TRBD2, 5 bases. The CDR3 sequence: CASSPPGDEQYF. Here the CDR3 DNA reads TGCGCCAGCAGCCCCCCCGGGGACGAGCAGTACTTC. Looking up the rest from reference TRBV5-1 and TRBJ2-7 gives the full variable domain: KAGVTQTPRYLIKTRGQQVTLSCSPISGHRSVSWYQQTPGQGLQFLFEYFSETQRNKGNFPGRFSGRQFSNSRSEMNVSTLELGDSALYLCASSPPGDEQYFGPGTRLTVT.